Listed below are T cell receptor beta chains from one sample, sequenced in a study of cytomegalovirus exposure and HLA in healthy donors. The assay was immunoSEQ multiplex PCR, and TCRdb's table has in-frame clones only and misses some. The table includes tens of thousands of clones, about nine tenths detected once. Sequencing input: PBMCs. The receptors come from a woman aged 40 to 50 in good health and CMV-seropositive. The CDR3 runs from the conserved cysteine through the conserved F or W. The D gene is left open where the match is weak. Clone size appears in some rows only: once, few, many, or a class for an expanded clone.

j_call clone_size v_call d_call cdr3_nt cdr3_aa
TRBJ2-5 - TRBV5-1 - TGCGCCAGCAGCCCGACTGCTACTCAAGAGACCCAGTACTTC CASSPTATQETQYF
TRBJ2-1 - TRBV7-2 TRBD2 TGTGCCAGCAGCGACCGGACTAGCGGGAGGGGTTATGAGCAGTTCTTC CASSDRTSGRGYEQFF
TRBJ2-3 - TRBV5-1 - TGCGCCAGCAGCTTGGCCGTCGCGACAGATACGCAGTATTTT CASSLAVATDTQYF
TRBJ2-7 - TRBV29-1 TRBD2 TGCAGCGTTGGTAGCGGGAGCGCCTACGAGCAGTACTTC CSVGSGSAYEQYF
TRBJ2-7 - TRBV10-3 - TGTGCCATCAGTGATTTACAGGGTGGTTCCGAGCAGTACTTC CAISDLQGGSEQYF
TRBJ1-1 - TRBV23-1 - TGCGCCAGCATTAAGAACACTGAAGCTTTCTTT CASIKNTEAFF
TRBJ2-7 - TRBV18 - TGTGCCAGCTCACCAGTCAGGGATAATGGCGAGCAGTACTTC CASSPVRDNGEQYF
TRBJ1-1 few TRBV7-9 - TGTGCCAGCAGCCTAACTGGCACTGAAGCTTTCTTT CASSLTGTEAFF
TRBJ2-5 few TRBV28 - TGTGCCAGCACGGGGAGGGAGACCCAGTACTTC CASTGRETQYF
TRBJ2-3 - TRBV6-1 - TGTGCCAGCAGCTTACAGCTCCCAGATACGCAGTATTTT CASSLQLPDTQYF
TRBJ2-5 - TRBV9 - TGTGCCAGCAGCGCCAGCGCGGCGGGGGCTGAGACCCAGTACTTC CASSASAAGAETQYF
TRBJ2-1 - TRBV28 TRBD2 TGTGCCAGCAGTCCTAGCGGGAGCGACAATGAGCAGTTCTTC CASSPSGSDNEQFF
TRBJ2-2 - TRBV7-7 TRBD2 TGTGCCAGCAGCTTGGGGACTAGCGGGAACACCGGGGAGCTGTTTTTT CASSLGTSGNTGELFF
TRBJ1-1 - TRBV19 TRBD1 TGTGCCAGTAGTATACAGGGGGCGCGCGGTGAAGCTTTCTTT CASSIQGARGEAFF
TRBJ2-1 - TRBV18 TRBD1 TGTGCCAGCTCCCAGTTGACAGGGGTCGGGCTTGAGCAGTTCTTC CASSQLTGVGLEQFF
TRBJ2-7 - TRBV28 - TGTGCCAGCAGGGGGCCTGACACCTACGAGCAGTACTTC CASRGPDTYEQYF
TRBJ2-2 - TRBV5-1 TRBD1 TGCGCCAGCAGCTTGGGGACAGGGGGCTCCAATACCGGGGAGCTGTTTTTT CASSLGTGGSNTGELFF
TRBJ2-2 - TRBV13 TRBD2 TGTGCCAGCAGCTTAGGTTTCAGCGGGGGGGCTACAAACACCGGGGAGCTGTTTTTT CASSLGFSGGATNTGELFF
TRBJ2-2 once TRBV7-3 TRBD2 TGTGCCAGCAGCCCCCACCGACTAGCGGGAGGGCCTGGTGCAGGCGGGGAGCTGTTTTTT CASSPHRLAGGPGAGGELFF
TRBJ2-7 - TRBV5-1 TRBD2 TGCGCCAGCAGCCCTCGGGGGGGGTCCTACGAGCAGTACTTC CASSPRGGSYEQYF
TRBJ2-1 once TRBV5-6 - TGTGCCAGCCGAGTTTACTCCTACAATGAGCAGTTCTTC CASRVYSYNEQFF
TRBJ1-3 - TRBV20-1 - TGCAGTCCCTTGGCCACCATATATTTT CSPLATIYF
TRBJ2-7 - TRBV19 - TGTGCCAGTAGTGCAGACTTCGGGGGTGAGCAGTACTTC CASSADFGGEQYF
TRBJ2-1 - TRBV5-1 - TGCGCCAGCGCTCCCCCGAAGGGGGCGGGAGGAGATGAGCAGTTCTTC CASAPPKGAGGDEQFF
TRBJ1-4 - TRBV28 TRBD1 TGTGCCAGCAGTTCCCTCTCTTTTTTAGGGGGCTTGCCTGAAAAACTGTTTTTT CASSSLSFLGGLPEKLFF
TRBJ2-2 - TRBV19 - TGTGCCAGTAGTATAGGACGGGGAACCGGGGAGCTGTTTTTT CASSIGRGTGELFF
TRBJ2-1 - TRBV30 - TGTGCCTGGATTGGGCAGGGCCCGTACAATGAGCAGTTCTTC CAWIGQGPYNEQFF
TRBJ1-3 - TRBV7-9 TRBD1 TGTTCCAGCAGCTTAGCCCTGACAGGGTCGCAAAACACCATATATTTT CSSSLALTGSQNTIYF
TRBJ2-3 - TRBV7-3 - TGTGCCAGCAGTTCCCCCGGGGTGGGCACAGATACGCAGTATTTT CASSSPGVGTDTQYF
TRBJ1-2 - TRBV25-1 - TGTGCCAGCAGTGACCTCATGCGGATCGGCTACACCTTC CASSDLMRIGYTF
TRBJ1-2 - TRBV16 - TGTGCCAGCAGCCACAGAAGAGAGGGCGCTTCGGGTGGCTACACCTTC CASSHRREGASGGYTF
TRBJ2-1 - TRBV29-1 - TGCAGCGTTGAAGACCATGGGCAAGGGGGGCAGTTCTTC CSVEDHGQGGQFF
TRBJ1-2 - TRBV5-1 TRBD1 TGCGCCAGCAGCTTGGGAGGACAGGGCCGGGAGGATGGCTACACCTTC CASSLGGQGREDGYTF
TRBJ1-2 - TRBV25-1 TRBD1 TGTGCCAGCAGTGAATATTGGACAGGGGCCTATGGCTACACCTTC CASSEYWTGAYGYTF
TRBJ2-7 - TRBV5-6 TRBD1 TGTGCCAGCAGCTTCGGGACAGGGGTATCCTACGAGCAGTACTTC CASSFGTGVSYEQYF
TRBJ2-2 - TRBV7-9 - TGTGCCAGCAGCAGGCGGGACCTTAACACCGGGGAGCTGTTTTTT CASSRRDLNTGELFF
TRBJ1-5 - TRBV6-4 - TGTGCCAGCAGTGAACTACAGGGCTTAGCCCAGCATTTT CASSELQGLAQHF
TRBJ1-1 - TRBV7-9 - TGTGCCAGCAGCTTTTCGGGCACTGAAGCTTTCTTT CASSFSGTEAFF
TRBJ1-5 - TRBV19 - TGTGCCAGTAGCCCTACGGGAGGTAGCAATCAGCCCCAGCATTTT CASSPTGGSNQPQHF
TRBJ1-1 - TRBV2 - TGTGCCAGCAGTCGGACAGAGGGTACTGAAGCTTTCTTT CASSRTEGTEAFF
TRBJ2-5 - TRBV7-8 - TGTGCCAGCAGCTTAGGGAGAATCGAGACTCGGGGAACGGAGACCCAGTACTTC CASSLGRIETRGTETQYF